One and the same sample provided the 19 T cell receptor beta chains below, sequenced in a study of post-analysis software for immune sequencing data. Findings and limits, study-wide: TRBV5-6, TRBV5-1 and TRBV20-1 belonged to a set of about 5 TRBV segments that were more frequent in patients than controls.

Antigens for these TCRs are unknown. Unique molecular identifiers had been added to the TCR beta cDNA libraries. TCRdb reanalysed the PCR reads using MiXCR and keeps one entry per CDR3 protein. The sample yields fewer than 850,000 distinct CDR3 sequences, under 60% seen once. Sequencing input: blood. The receptors derive from a girl aged 5-17 years with multiple sclerosis.

As to this clonotype: A clone one base away is much larger, so this may be a read error. This chain links TRBV20-1 with TRBJ2-7, with D perhaps matching TRBD2 (5 bases). With 0 bases removed from V and 3 bases from J, the gap between germline ends came to 12 bases. Germline V gives CDR1 DFQATT, CDR2 SNEGSKA (reference sequence). The CDR3 is 14 residues long. CDR3 loop: CSARDLQRRYEQYF. The DNA of the CDR3 is TGCAGTGCTAGAGATTTACAGCGGCGCTACGAGCAGTACTTC.

The chain carries TRBV9 and TRBJ2-3; perhaps TRBD2 as D (6 bases). V dropped 4 bases and J dropped 6 bases, with 24 bases sitting between them. CDR3 length: 17 amino acids. CDR1 SGDLS and CDR2 YYNGEE come from the germline V gene. The DNA for the CDR3 is TGTGCCAGCAGCCTAAGAGGTAGCGGCCTCACGTGGGATACGCAGTATTTT. Its translation is CASSLRGSGLTWDTQYF.

The chain is built from TRBV15 and TRBJ2-3, with TRBD2 as a possible D gene (6 bases). V lost 3 bases and J 5 bases, leaving 21 bases between the germline ends. The CDR3 loop spans 17 amino acids. Germline V gene lookup returns CDR1 LNHNV and CDR2 YYDKDF (reference sequence). DNA of the CDR3: TGTGCCACCAGCAGGCCGGGCGAGGCGGGGTCTTTAGATACGCAGTATTTT. Translating it yields CATSRPGEAGSLDTQYF.

About this clonotype itself: At one end the junction does not follow the germline gene, possibly because of a read error. The chain couples TRBV6-2 or TRBV6-3 to TRBJ2-7; D tentatively reads TRBD1 or TRBD2 (5 bases each). CDR1 and CDR2 (germline): MNHEY, SVGEGT. There are 15 residues in the CDR3. Here the CDR3 DNA reads TGTGCTAGCAGGCAATCGGGGCGTGAATCCTACGAGCAGTACTTC. Its protein product is CASRQSGRESYEQYF.

This rearrangement joins TRBV20-1 to TRBJ2-7; either TRBD1 or TRBD2 may fit D (5 bases each). From germline, CDR1 is DFQATT and CDR2 SNEGSKA (reference sequence). CDR3 size: 13 residues. The V gene lost 5 bases and the J gene lost 2 bases, with 13 bases spanning the gap. The CDR3, as DNA: TGCAGTGCTGCCCGGGACCAAACCTACGAGCAGTACTTC. It is translated as CSAARDQTYEQYF.

This clonotype was found a few times. The CDR3, as DNA: TGCGCCAGCAGCTCACCTGGCGGGACTAGCGGGATCTACAATGAGCAGTTCTTC. Translation: CASSSPGGTSGIYNEQFF. The V gene is TRBV5-1, the J gene TRBJ2-1, with 13 bases lining up with TRBD2. V was pared by 3 bases and J by 3 bases, with 9 bases of the junction left unmatched. The CDR3 is made up of 18 amino acids. In germline, CDR1 is SGHRS, CDR2 YFSETQ.

In the case of this clonotype: In this CDR3 the conserved last residue, phenylalanine or tryptophan, is missing, so a read error is likely. V and J are TRBV12-3 or TRBV12-4 and TRBJ1-1; no firm D call. The CDR3 runs to 13 residues. V was trimmed by 7 bases and J by 4 bases, leaving 13 bases between them. The CDR3, as DNA: TGTGCCAGCAAGGCTGGGAGAAGCACTGAAGCTTTCTTG. Translated: CASKAGRSTEAFL.

This chain uses TRBV7-2 with TRBJ2-5; 7 nucleotides align to TRBD2. The J call may be faulty, since TRBJ2-7 better matches the DNA end. The CDR3 loop spans 14 amino acids. Per the germline V gene, CDR1 is SGHTA and CDR2 is FQGNSA. This chain's CDR3 is CASSLGLAAGEQYF. The DNA for the CDR3 is TGTGCCAGCAGCTTAGGACTAGCAGCCGGCGAGCAGTACTTC.

The chain couples TRBV7-8 to TRBJ2-3, with 10 bases matching TRBD2. Germline lookup yields CDR1 SGHVS and CDR2 FQNEAQ. Losses at the gene ends were 1 base for V and 3 bases for J; bases not matched to a gene: 4. This CDR3 comprises 16 residues. The CDR3 region is CASSLDQAGGTDTQYF. The CDR3 region has the DNA TGTGCCAGCAGCTTAGACCAAGCGGGAGGGACAGATACGCAGTATTTT.

Of note for this clonotype: The junction departs from germline at one end; a sequencing error may be responsible. The chain uses TRBV2 and TRBJ2-7; TRBD1 matches 10 bases. The germline gives CDR1 SNHLY, CDR2 FYNNEI. The CDR3 has 13 residues. The CDR3 spells CVSSAGTGVEQYF. The CDR3 DNA is TGTGTCAGCAGTGCCGGGACAGGGGTTGAGCAGTACTTC.

Note on this clonotype: Possible read error: a much larger clone is one base away. The CDR3 nucleotides read TGTGCCAGCAGTTACTCCAGTGGCTCGCAGTATTTT. It is translated as CASSYSSGSQYF. J is TRBJ2-3 and V is TRBV6-2 or TRBV6-3; D is ambiguous. Trimming cost V 0 bases and J 10 bases, with 8 bases left between them. Germline CDR1 is MNHEY and CDR2 is SVGEGT. This CDR3 spans 12 amino acids.

The J gene is TRBJ1-1, the V gene TRBV5-6; no clear D. V gave up 3 bases and J gave up 0 bases, with 18 bases separating them. This CDR3 contains 17 residues. Per germline, CDR1 SGHDT and CDR2 YYEEEE. The CDR3 coding sequence is TGTGCCAGCAGCTCCCTGCCCCGACTCGCGCTGAACACTGAAGCTTTCTTT. This gives the protein CASSSLPRLALNTEAFF. Based on the CDR3 plus reference TRBV5-6 and TRBJ1-1, the full variable domain is DAGVTQSPTHLIKTRGQQVTLRCSPKSGHDTVSWYQQALGQGPQFIFQYYEEEERQRGNFPDRFSGHQFPNYSSELNVNALLLGDSALYLCASSSLPRLALNTEAFFGQGTRLTVV.

As to this clonotype: Just one base apart from a much larger clone, this may be a read error. The V gene is TRBV7-2, the J gene TRBJ1-2; D is perhaps TRBD1 (6 bases). CDR3 length equals 14 residues. Trimming left V 5 bases short and J 4 bases short, with 14 bases between. The germline V gene encodes CDR1 SGHTA and CDR2 FQGNSA. In DNA form, the CDR3 reads TGTGCCAGCAGCCCATGGGGGGCAAGCTATGGCTACACCTTC. Residues: CASSPWGASYGYTF. Full variable domain (outside the CDR3, taken from reference TRBV7-2 and TRBJ1-2): GAGVSQSPSNKVTEKGKDVELRCDPISGHTALYWYRQSLGQGLEFLIYFQGNSAPDKSGLPSDRFSAERTGGSVSTLTIQRTQQEDSAVYLCASSPWGASYGYTFGSGTRLTVV.

The chain has TRBV19 and TRBJ2-5, with D perhaps given as TRBD1 or TRBD2 (5 bases each). TRBJ2-7 matches the DNA end more closely, so the J call is doubtful. There are 14 residues in the CDR3. Germline lookup yields CDR1 LNHDA and CDR2 SQIVND (reference sequence). For the CDR3, the DNA is TGTGCCAGTCCGAATAGGGACGGAGCCTACGAGCAGTACTTC. Protein: CASPNRDGAYEQYF.

This clonotype was counted a few times. The V gene is TRBV5-6, the J gene TRBJ2-5; TRBD1 is a possible D gene (6 bases). Germline V lookup: CDR1 SGHDT, CDR2 YYEEEE. CDR3 length: 15 residues. V was pared by 2 bases and J by 8 bases, with 19 bases between. The CDR3 here is CASSFVGTPKTTQYF. CDR3 DNA sequence: TGTGCCAGCAGCTTTGTTGGGACACCAAAAACAACCCAGTACTTC.

The chain joins TRBV20-1 to TRBJ2-3; 12 nucleotides match TRBD2. The CDR3 covers 14 residues. From germline, CDR1 is DFQATT and CDR2 SNEGSKA (reference sequence). The V segment lost 1 base and the J segment 6 bases; nucleotides outside the gene matches: 2. In DNA form, the CDR3 reads TGCAGTGCTAGAGCCGGGACTAGCGGGGATACGCAGTATTTT. This sequence encodes CSARAGTSGDTQYF.

The chain has TRBV20-1 and TRBJ2-7, with D tentatively TRBD2 (6 bases). The CDR3 runs to 14 residues. Germline V gene data show CDR1 as DFQATT and CDR2 as SNEGSKA (reference sequence). The V and J ends lost 3 bases and 0 bases respectively, with 12 bases between them. This CDR3 is CSARGGRPSYEQYF. For the CDR3, the DNA is TGCAGTGCTAGGGGTGGGAGGCCCTCCTACGAGCAGTACTTC.

The chain recombines TRBV12-3 or TRBV12-4 with TRBJ2-7; D is undetermined. The CDR3 spans 15 residues. The V end was cut by 1 base, the J end by 5 bases, with 15 bases between. CDR3 in amino acids: CASSLVLGFMDEQYF. The CDR3 DNA reads as TGTGCCAGCAGTTTAGTACTGGGGTTTATGGACGAGCAGTACTTC.

This chain joins TRBV3-1 and TRBJ2-1; 7 nucleotides align to TRBD2. CDR1 LGHDT and CDR2 YNNKEL come from the germline V gene (reference sequence). V lost 1 base to trimming and J lost 2 bases; unmatched junction nucleotides: 14. The CDR3 runs to 19 residues. In DNA form, the CDR3 reads TGTGCCAGCAGCCAAGGGGGTGGCGGGAGCAGCTTCACCTACAATGAGCAGTTCTTC. This gives the protein CASSQGGGGSSFTYNEQFF.